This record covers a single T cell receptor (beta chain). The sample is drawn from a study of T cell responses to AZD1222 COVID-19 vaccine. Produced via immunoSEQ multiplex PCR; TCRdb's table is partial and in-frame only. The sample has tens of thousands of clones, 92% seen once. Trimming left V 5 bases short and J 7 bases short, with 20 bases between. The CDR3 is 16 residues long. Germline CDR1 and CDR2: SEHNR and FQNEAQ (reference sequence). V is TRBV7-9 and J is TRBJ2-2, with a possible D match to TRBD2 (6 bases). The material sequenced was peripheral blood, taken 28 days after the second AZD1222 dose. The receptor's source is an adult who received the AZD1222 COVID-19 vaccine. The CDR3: CASSPTGASVGGELFF. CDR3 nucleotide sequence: TGTGCCAGCAGCCCTACGGGCGCTAGCGTTGGCGGGGAGCTGTTTTTT.